This TCR beta chain was sequenced for a study of T cells in localized non-small cell lung cancer. Regarding the study as a whole: Clonality peaked in uninvolved adjacent lung rather than tumor. Across samples, adjacent lung featured a median around 60 of the top 100 tumor clones. The tumor had only one region sequenced, so heterogeneity remains possible.

Produced via immunoSEQ multiplex PCR; TCRdb's table is partial and in-frame only. The table has about 17,000 clones, approximately 82% seen once. As concerns this clone: What it binds is unknown.

In germline, CDR1 is SGHTA, CDR2 FQGTGA. Trimming stripped 7 bases from V and 5 bases from J, with 14 bases between. The CDR3 totals 13 residues. This rearrangement joins TRBV7-3 to TRBJ1-1; D is perhaps TRBD1 (5 bases). The sample in question was peripheral blood, obtained before any cancer treatment. The receptor comes from a male donor older than 55 with stage III lung adenocarcinoma. CDR3 residues: CASKAGLGTEAFF. DNA for the CDR3: TGTGCCAGCAAAGCAGGGCTGGGGACTGAAGCTTTCTTT.